These T cell receptor beta chains were read from a single sample in a study of cytomegalovirus exposure and HLA in healthy donors. Clones were read by immunoSEQ multiplex PCR, and TCRdb kept only the in-frame ones, dropping some. The sample carries 120,000 to 150,000 clones, about 72% recorded once. What was sequenced was PBMCs. These receptors all come from a man aged 40-49 years in good health and CMV-seronegative. CDR3s include the opening cysteine and the closing phenylalanine or tryptophan. The D gene is left open where the match is weak.

d_call	v_call	j_call	cdr3_aa
TRBD2	TRBV5-1	TRBJ2-1	CASSQHRTSGYNEQFF
TRBD1	TRBV5-4	TRBJ2-5	CASSLRSTGGLETQYF
TRBD1	TRBV7-8	TRBJ1-1	CASSLEAGGDVGSVNTEAFF
.	TRBV5-1	TRBJ1-1	CASSPRRSGGKRYTEAFF
.	TRBV5-1	TRBJ1-1	CASSPGVGRNTEAFF
TRBD1	TRBV7-9	TRBJ1-5	CASSHGQEGNQPQHF
TRBD1	TRBV5-6	TRBJ2-5	CASSPGQQETQYF
TRBD1	TRBV9	TRBJ2-5	CASSVGDSQETQYF
TRBD1	TRBV2	TRBJ1-1	CASNPRTGRVTEAFF
.	TRBV7-2	TRBJ1-1	CASSLLPNTEAFF
TRBD1	TRBV5-1	TRBJ1-2	CASSFEGGDGYTF
.	TRBV7-2	TRBJ1-2	CASSLARGQQYGYTF
TRBD1	TRBV18	TRBJ1-1	CASSPGQGSTEAFF
.	TRBV5-4	TRBJ2-1	CASSLGSGGYNEQFF
.	TRBV5-1	TRBJ2-1	CASSFRGLRPDEQFF
.	TRBV9	TRBJ2-1	CASQQGGSYNEQFF
.	TRBV19	TRBJ1-2	CASGDRLGFSYGYTF
.	TRBV28	TRBJ2-1	CASSTPQGRQAFF
.	TRBV7-9	TRBJ1-4	CASSSSGRTNEKLFF
.	TRBV7-9	TRBJ2-2	CASSPLSGPYTGELFF
.	TRBV1	TRBJ2-2	CTSSRPGGPDTGELFF
.	TRBV18	TRBJ2-7	CASSPFFQGSNYEQYF
.	TRBV5-4	TRBJ1-5	CASSLAGDSQPQHF
TRBD1	TRBV6-1	TRBJ2-1	CASSFDRAPYNEQFF
TRBD2	TRBV4-3	TRBJ2-7	CASSRSVSGGQYEQYF
TRBD2	TRBV12-5	TRBJ2-2	CASGLPPTGLAGRELFF
.	TRBV5-1	TRBJ2-7	CASSSGQSTNEQYF
TRBD1	TRBV29-1	TRBJ1-2	CSVDPTGSSYGYPF
.	TRBV5-6	TRBJ1-2	CASSLALPYGYTF
TRBD2	TRBV30	TRBJ2-7	CAWRGRGSSYEQYF
TRBD1	TRBV19	TRBJ2-1	CASSPRTGGDEQFF
.	TRBV28	TRBJ2-5	CASSLGGHLLETQYF
TRBD1	TRBV5-4	TRBJ1-1	CASSLATGVATEAFF
.	TRBV6-6	TRBJ2-1	CASSYIGMNNEQFF
.	TRBV9	TRBJ1-4	CASSGRGVETPNEKLFF
.	TRBV6-1	TRBJ1-5	CASSEEADQPQHF
.	TRBV6-5	TRBJ1-5	CASSSGNQPQHF
.	TRBV18	TRBJ2-1	CASSPPTGHNEQFF
.	TRBV15	TRBJ1-1	CATGPGRGTEAFF
.	TRBV5-4	TRBJ1-2	CASSLWAGLGVNYGYTF
TRBD2	TRBV27	TRBJ2-1	CATTVRSSGYNEQFF
TRBD2	TRBV6-1	TRBJ2-5	CASSEDTSVGVTQYF
TRBD2	TRBV6-5	TRBJ2-2	CASSYSTSGTGELFF
TRBD2	TRBV6-1	TRBJ2-3	CASSVLAGGGTSTDTQYF
.	TRBV6-5	TRBJ2-3	CASTKSRSTDTQYF
.	TRBV6-1	TRBJ2-4	CASSEQDMAKNIQYF
.	TRBV29-1	TRBJ2-7	CSVEDLGGAGQGYEQYF
.	TRBV6-1	TRBJ1-3	CASSEGTEDSGNTIYF
TRBD1	TRBV5-1	TRBJ1-1	CASSSMARQGAEAFF
TRBD1	TRBV19	TRBJ1-2	CASSIDLDRVRSGYTF
TRBD1	TRBV28	TRBJ2-5	CASSSLTGGQETQYF
.	TRBV10-3	TRBJ2-7	CAISESRTADEQYF
.	TRBV7-8	TRBJ2-2	CASSLAGAMAGELFF
.	TRBV7-6	TRBJ2-7	CASSLRPGWAYEQYF